The entry below describes one TCR beta chain. Trimming removed 3 bases at V and 0 bases at J, with 6 bases between. The CDR3 runs to 15 residues. The germline gives CDR1 MNHNS, CDR2 SASEGT. These data belong to a study of cytomegalovirus exposure and HLA in healthy donors. 60 Vbeta and 13 Jbeta primers were used in PCR. The assay was immunoSEQ multiplex PCR, and TCRdb's table has in-frame clones only and misses some. Of tens of thousands of clones detected, roughly 80% appear once; the ten largest clones hold over 12%. The material sequenced was PBMCs. The receptor was derived from a woman in her forties in good health and CMV-seropositive. The chain employs TRBV6-1 and TRBJ2-6; a weak D match, TRBD1 (6 bases). CDR3 protein: CASSEDSSGANVLTF. The CDR3 DNA reads TGTGCCAGCAGTGAGGACAGCTCTGGGGCCAACGTCCTGACTTTC.